The rows below give T cell receptor beta chains drawn from one sample of a study of technical replicates of blood from a few donors. The assay was immunoSEQ multiplex PCR, and TCRdb's table has in-frame clones only and misses some. The sample gives approximately 88,000 clones, around 96% of which show up once; about 0.3% is in the top ten. Sequencing was done on a sample of T cells isolated from PBMCs. These receptor sequences come from a human donor in good health. Both conserved end residues are part of each CDR3. A D gene is named only where the DNA matches it firmly. The size field is filled for only some rows; it gives once, few, many or a size class.

.,.,17,TRBJ2-3,TRBV28,TGTGCCAGCACCCCCGCGGCGGGCCAGACCCCTCCGGATACGCAGTATTTT,CASTPAAGQTPPDTQYF
.,.,11,TRBJ2-7,TRBV2,TGTGCCAGCAGTGTAGAGAGGGAGCAGTACTTC,CASSVEREQYF
.,.,15,TRBJ1-1,TRBV11-3,TGTGCCAGCAGCTCCCAGGGGTGGGGGAACACTGAAGCTTTCTTT,CASSSQGWGNTEAFF
.,TRBD1,15,TRBJ2-7,TRBV10-3,TGTGCCATCAGCACCAGGGACAGGGGGAGGGTCGAGCAGTACTTC,CAISTRDRGRVEQYF
.,TRBD2,15,TRBJ2-1,TRBV10-3,TGTGCCATCAGTGAGTCGGGTCTAGCGGGAAATGAGCAGTTCTTC,CAISESGLAGNEQFF
once,TRBD2,17,TRBJ2-1,TRBV30,TGTGCCTGGAGTGTATTTGTTACTAGCGGGTATTACAATGAGCAGTTCTTC,CAWSVFVTSGYYNEQFF
.,.,12,TRBJ2-2,TRBV7-9,TGTGCCAGCTTAACACACAGCGGGGAGCTGTTTTTT,CASLTHSGELFF
.,TRBD2,15,TRBJ2-7,TRBV6-5,TGTGCCAGCAGTTACCAAGGACTAGCGGATTACGAGCAGTACTTC,CASSYQGLADYEQYF
.,.,11,TRBJ2-7,TRBV20-1,TGCAGTGCTGGACAGTCCTACGAGCAGTACTTC,CSAGQSYEQYF
once,.,12,TRBJ2-7,TRBV5-1,TGCGCCAGCAGCTTTTCTAGATACGAGCAGTACTTC,CASSFSRYEQYF
.,.,13,TRBJ1-2,TRBV7-9,TGTGCCAGCAGCTTAGACAGCTTCTATGGCTACACCTTC,CASSLDSFYGYTF
.,TRBD1,15,TRBJ2-5,TRBV5-1,TGCGCCAGCAGCTTGGCGGTCAGGGGGCAGGAGACCCAGTACTTC,CASSLAVRGQETQYF
.,.,12,TRBJ1-2,TRBV2,TGTGCCAGCAGTGCGGGGGTGCTTGGCTACACCTTC,CASSAGVLGYTF
.,TRBD1,15,TRBJ2-5,TRBV27,TGTGCCAGCAGTTTAGGATACAGGGGTGGGGAGACCCAGTACTTC,CASSLGYRGGETQYF
.,TRBD1,15,TRBJ1-1,TRBV4-1,TGCGCCAGCAGCAATCGACAGGGGGACACAAATGAAGCTTTCTTT,CASSNRQGDTNEAFF
.,.,12,TRBJ2-1,TRBV2,TGTGCCAGTCACCCATGGGGAGATGAGCAGTTCTTC,CASHPWGDEQFF
.,.,15,TRBJ2-7,TRBV27,TGTGCCAGCAGTTTAGGGGCAGGGTGGAAGTACGAGCAGTACTTC,CASSLGAGWKYEQYF
.,TRBD2,15,TRBJ2-5,TRBV30,TGTGCCTGGAGTGTACTAGCGGCCCCTGGAGAGACCCAGTACTTC,CAWSVLAAPGETQYF
.,TRBD2,17,TRBJ2-7,TRBV9,TGTGCCAGCAGCGTAGAGAGGACTAGCGGTCGGAGTGGAGAGCAGTACTTC,CASSVERTSGRSGEQYF
.,TRBD2,14,TRBJ2-1,TRBV7-3,TGTGCCAGCAGCTTAAGGGCGGGAGCGCATGAGCAGTTCTTC,CASSLRAGAHEQFF
.,TRBD1,15,TRBJ1-4,TRBV19,TGTGCCAGTAGTCAACGGGACAGGGGAGATGAAAAACTGTTTTTT,CASSQRDRGDEKLFF
.,.,14,TRBJ2-1,TRBV5-4,TGTGCCAGCAGCCCCTGGGAGGGGGTTAATGAGCAGTTCTTC,CASSPWEGVNEQFF
.,TRBD1,17,TRBJ1-5,TRBV27,TGTGCCAGCAGTTTAGGAACAGGGGTCGGTAGCAATCAGCCCCAGCATTTT,CASSLGTGVGSNQPQHF